The source of this T cell receptor (beta chain) is a study of Graves' ophthalmopathy and Graves' hyperthyroidism. The ends were cut back, 1 base at V and 4 bases at J, with 10 bases in the middle. The CDR3 is made up of 13 amino acids. Germline V gene sequence: CDR1 SQVTM, CDR2 ANQGSEA. Transcripts of RNA were the source for amplifying TCR beta CDR3 regions. HTBI primers were used in a first-round RT-PCR, which preceded a second-round multiplex PCR. A single record per CDR3 protein comes from TCRdb applying MiXCR to the multiplex PCR reads. This sample carries some 150,000 distinct CDR3 sequences, 35% to 50% of them seen once, and the ten largest clones take 8% to 9%.

The gene calls are TRBV29-1 and TRBJ2-5, with D possibly TRBD2 on 6 matching bases. What was sequenced was peripheral blood. This sequence was found in a man younger than 45 with Graves' ophthalmopathy. The CDR3 is CSVEGGGAETQYF. CDR3 coding DNA: TGCAGCGTTGAAGGAGGAGGGGCAGAGACCCAGTACTTC. The whole variable domain, remainder taken from reference TRBV29-1 and TRBJ2-5, is SAVISQKPSRDICQRGTSLTIQCQVDSQVTMMFWYRQQPGQSLTLIATANQGSEATYESGFVIDKFPISRPNLTFSTLTVSNMSPEDSSIYLCSVEGGGAETQYFGPGTRLLVL.